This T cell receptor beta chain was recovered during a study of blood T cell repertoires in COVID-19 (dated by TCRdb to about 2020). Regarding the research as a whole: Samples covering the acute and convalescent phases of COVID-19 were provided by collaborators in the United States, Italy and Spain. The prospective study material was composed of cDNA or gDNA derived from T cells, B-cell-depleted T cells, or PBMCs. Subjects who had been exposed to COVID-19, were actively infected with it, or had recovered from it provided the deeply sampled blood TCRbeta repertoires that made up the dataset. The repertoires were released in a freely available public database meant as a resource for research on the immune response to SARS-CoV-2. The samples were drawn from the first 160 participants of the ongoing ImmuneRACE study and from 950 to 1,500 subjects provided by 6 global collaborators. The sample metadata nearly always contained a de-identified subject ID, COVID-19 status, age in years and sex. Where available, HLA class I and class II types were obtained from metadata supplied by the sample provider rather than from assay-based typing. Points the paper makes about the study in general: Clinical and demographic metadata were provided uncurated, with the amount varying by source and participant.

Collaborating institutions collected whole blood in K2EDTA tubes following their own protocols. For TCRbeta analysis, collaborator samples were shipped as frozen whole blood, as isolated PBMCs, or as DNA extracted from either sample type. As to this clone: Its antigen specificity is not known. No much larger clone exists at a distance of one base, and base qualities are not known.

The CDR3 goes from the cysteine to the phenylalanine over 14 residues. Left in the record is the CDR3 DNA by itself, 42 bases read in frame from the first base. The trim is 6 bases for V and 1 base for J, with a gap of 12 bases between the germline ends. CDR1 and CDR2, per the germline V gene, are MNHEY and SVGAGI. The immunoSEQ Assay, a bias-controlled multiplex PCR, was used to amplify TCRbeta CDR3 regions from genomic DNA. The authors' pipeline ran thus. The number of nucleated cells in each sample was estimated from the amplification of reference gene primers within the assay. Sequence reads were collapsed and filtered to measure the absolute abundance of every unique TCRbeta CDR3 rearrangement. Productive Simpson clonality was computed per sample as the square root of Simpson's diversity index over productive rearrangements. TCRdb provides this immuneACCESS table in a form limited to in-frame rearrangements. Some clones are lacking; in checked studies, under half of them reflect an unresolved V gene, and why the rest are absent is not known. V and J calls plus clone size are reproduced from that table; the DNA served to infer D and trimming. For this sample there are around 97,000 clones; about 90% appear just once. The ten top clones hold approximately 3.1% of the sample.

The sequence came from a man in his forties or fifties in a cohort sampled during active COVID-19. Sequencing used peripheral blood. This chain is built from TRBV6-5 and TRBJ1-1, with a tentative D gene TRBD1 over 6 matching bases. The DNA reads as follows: TGTGCCAGCAGAGAGATGGACAGGAACACTGAAGCTTTCTTT. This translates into CASREMDRNTEAFF.